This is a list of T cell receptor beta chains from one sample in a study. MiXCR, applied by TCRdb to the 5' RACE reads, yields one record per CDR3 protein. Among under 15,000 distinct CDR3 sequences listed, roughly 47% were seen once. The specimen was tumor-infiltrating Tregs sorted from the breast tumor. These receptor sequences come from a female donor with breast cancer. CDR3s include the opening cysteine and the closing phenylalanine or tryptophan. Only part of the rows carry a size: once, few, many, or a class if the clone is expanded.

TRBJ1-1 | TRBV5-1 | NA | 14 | CASSLEGVHTEAFF
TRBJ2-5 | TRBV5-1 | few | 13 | CASSEDRFGTQYF
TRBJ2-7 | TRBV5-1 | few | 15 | CASSLALAGGYEQYF
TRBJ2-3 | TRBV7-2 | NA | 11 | CASSQTFAQYF
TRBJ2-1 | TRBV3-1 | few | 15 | CASSQDRGRNNEQFF
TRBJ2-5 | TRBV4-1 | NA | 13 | CASSQPGGETQYF
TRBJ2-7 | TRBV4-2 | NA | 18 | CASSQDFLAGPSSYEQYF
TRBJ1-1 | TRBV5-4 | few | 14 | CASSLFQGRTEAFF
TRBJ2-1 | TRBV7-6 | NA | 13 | CASSRTSDNEQFF
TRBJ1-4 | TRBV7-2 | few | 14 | CASSLSGTNEKLFF
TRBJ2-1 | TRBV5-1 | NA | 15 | CASSLELALNNVQFF
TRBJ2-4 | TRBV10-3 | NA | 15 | CAISDGGSIKNIQYF
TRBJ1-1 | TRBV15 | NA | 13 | CATRRGLDTEAFF
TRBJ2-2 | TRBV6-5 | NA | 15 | CASSYGTQNTGELFF
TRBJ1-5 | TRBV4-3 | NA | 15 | CASSQGWGAGQPQHF
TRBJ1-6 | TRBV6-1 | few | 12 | CASSPRFGPLHF
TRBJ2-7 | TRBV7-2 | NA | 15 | CASSLHGGGSYEQYF